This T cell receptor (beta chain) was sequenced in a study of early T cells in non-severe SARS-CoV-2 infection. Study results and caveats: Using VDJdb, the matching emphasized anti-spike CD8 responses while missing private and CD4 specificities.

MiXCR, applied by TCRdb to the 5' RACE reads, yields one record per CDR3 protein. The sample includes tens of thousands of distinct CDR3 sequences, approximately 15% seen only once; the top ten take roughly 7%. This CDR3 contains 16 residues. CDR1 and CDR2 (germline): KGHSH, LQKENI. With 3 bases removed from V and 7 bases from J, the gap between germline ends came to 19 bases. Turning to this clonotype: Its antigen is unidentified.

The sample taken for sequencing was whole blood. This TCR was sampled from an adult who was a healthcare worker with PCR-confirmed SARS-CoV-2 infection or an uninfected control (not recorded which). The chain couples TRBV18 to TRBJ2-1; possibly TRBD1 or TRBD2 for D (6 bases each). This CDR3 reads CASSPRIGGAGNEQFF. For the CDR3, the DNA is TGTGCCAGCTCACCGAGAATCGGGGGCGCAGGAAATGAGCAGTTCTTC.